This T cell receptor (beta chain) comes out of a study of persistence of HIV-infected CD4 T cells. Of note for this clone: Its antigen is currently unknown.

Cells were stimulated with CMV-infected fibroblast lysates at about 9.4 ug/mL. CD40L/CD69 double-negative CD45RO-high memory CD4+ T cells were collected. This was the immunoSEQ version 4 assay in survey mode. The protocol was immunoSEQ multiplex PCR, while the TCRdb copy is restricted to in-frame clones and leaves out a portion. The table lists roughly 34,000 clones, 82% of them singletons. Trimming pared 5 bases from V and 0 bases from J, leaving 17 bases between. The length of the CDR3 is 17 residues. Germline assignment: CDR1 LNHDA and CDR2 SQIVND (reference sequence). The sequencing used CD4+ T cells sorted from PBMCs after roughly 19-hour stimulation, collected from a patient who received antiretroviral therapy. The source of this sequence is an adult woman with HIV who was CMV-seropositive. This chain connects TRBV19 to TRBJ2-1; tentatively, D is TRBD1 or TRBD2 (5 bases each). Here the CDR3 reads CASSDYRQTFSYNEQFF. In DNA, the CDR3 is TGTGCCAGTAGTGACTATCGACAGACCTTCTCCTACAATGAGCAGTTCTTC.